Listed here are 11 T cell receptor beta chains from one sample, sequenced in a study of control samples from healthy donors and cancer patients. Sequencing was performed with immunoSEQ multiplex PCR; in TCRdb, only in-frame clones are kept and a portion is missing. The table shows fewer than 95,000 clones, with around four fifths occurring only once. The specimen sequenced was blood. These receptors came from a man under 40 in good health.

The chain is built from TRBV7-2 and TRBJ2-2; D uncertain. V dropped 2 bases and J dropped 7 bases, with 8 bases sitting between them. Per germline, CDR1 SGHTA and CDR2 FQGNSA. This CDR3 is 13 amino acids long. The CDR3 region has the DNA TGTGCCAGCAGCTTATCTTTCTTCGGGGAGCTGTTTTTT. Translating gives CASSLSFFGELFF.

In nucleotides, the CDR3 is TGTGCCAGCAGTGAAGTTGCAGCAAGCTCTGGAAACACCATATATTTT. It translates to CASSEVAASSGNTIYF. The gene calls are TRBV2 and TRBJ1-3; D is undetermined. The CDR3 sequence is 16 residues long. V was trimmed by 1 base and J by 0 bases, leaving 10 bases between them. Germline lookup yields CDR1 SNHLY and CDR2 FYNNEI.

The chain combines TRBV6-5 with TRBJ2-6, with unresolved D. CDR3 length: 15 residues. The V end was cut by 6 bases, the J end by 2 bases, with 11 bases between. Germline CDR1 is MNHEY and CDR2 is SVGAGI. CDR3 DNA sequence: TGTGCCAGCAGAGCCAACCATGCTGGGGCCAACGTCCTGACTTTC. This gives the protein CASRANHAGANVLTF.

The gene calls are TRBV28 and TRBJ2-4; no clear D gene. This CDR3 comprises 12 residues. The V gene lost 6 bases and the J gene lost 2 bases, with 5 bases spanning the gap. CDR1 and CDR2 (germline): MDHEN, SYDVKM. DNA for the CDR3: TGTGCCAGCAGCCTACCCAAAAACATTCAGTACTTC. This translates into CASSLPKNIQYF. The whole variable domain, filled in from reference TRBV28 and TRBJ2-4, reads DVKVTQSSRYLVKRTGEKVFLECVQDMDHENMFWYRQDPGLGLRLIYFSYDVKMKEKGDIPEGYSVSREKKERFSLILESASTNQTSMYLCASSLPKNIQYFGAGTRLSVL.

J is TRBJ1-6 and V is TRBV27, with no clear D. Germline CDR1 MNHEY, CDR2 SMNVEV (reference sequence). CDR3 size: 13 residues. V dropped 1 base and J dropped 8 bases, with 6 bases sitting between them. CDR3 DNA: TGTGCCAGCAGTTTATTCGGGTATTCACCCCTCCACTTT. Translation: CASSLFGYSPLHF.

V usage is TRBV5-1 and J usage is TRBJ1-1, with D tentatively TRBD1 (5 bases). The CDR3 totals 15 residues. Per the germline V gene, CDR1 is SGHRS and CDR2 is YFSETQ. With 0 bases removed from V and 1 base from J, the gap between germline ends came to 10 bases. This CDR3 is CASSLDGAPNTEAFF. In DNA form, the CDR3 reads TGCGCCAGCAGCTTGGATGGGGCCCCGAACACTGAAGCTTTCTTT.

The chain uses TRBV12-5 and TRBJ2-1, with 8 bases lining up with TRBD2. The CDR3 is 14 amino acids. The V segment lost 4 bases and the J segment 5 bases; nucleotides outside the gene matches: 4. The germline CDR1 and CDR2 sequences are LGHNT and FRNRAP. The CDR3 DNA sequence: TGTGCTAGTGGTTCGGGGGGGCTAAACAATGAGCAGTTCTTC. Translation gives CASGSGGLNNEQFF.

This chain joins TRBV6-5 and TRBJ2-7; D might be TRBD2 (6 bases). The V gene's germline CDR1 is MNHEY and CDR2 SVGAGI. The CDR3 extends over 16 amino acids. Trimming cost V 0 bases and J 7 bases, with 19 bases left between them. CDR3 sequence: CASSYSRGRSREEQYF. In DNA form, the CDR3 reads TGTGCCAGCAGTTACTCGAGAGGCAGGTCCCGGGAGGAGCAGTACTTC.

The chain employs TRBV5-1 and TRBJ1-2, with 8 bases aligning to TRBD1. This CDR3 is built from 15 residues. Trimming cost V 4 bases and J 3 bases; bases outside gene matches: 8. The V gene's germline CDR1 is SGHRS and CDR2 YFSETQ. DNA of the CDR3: TGCGCCAGCAGCGTCCAGGGGGCCTTGGACTATGGCTACACCTTC. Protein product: CASSVQGALDYGYTF.

CDR3 DNA: TGTGCCAGCAGCTTAGATGGTGGGGGCTATAATTCACCCCTCCACTTT. Its translation is CASSLDGGGYNSPLHF. The chain uses TRBV7-2 and TRBJ1-6; weak D call: TRBD1 (5 bases). V gave up 1 base and J gave up 3 bases, with 10 bases separating them. Germline CDR1 reads SGHTA; CDR2 reads FQGNSA. The CDR3 length is 16 residues.

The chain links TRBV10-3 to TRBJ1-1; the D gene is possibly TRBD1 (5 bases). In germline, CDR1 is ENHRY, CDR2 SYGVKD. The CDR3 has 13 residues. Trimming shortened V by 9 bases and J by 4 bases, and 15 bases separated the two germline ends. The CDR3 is CAIGGDPGTEAFF. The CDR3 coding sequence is TGTGCCATTGGAGGGGATCCGGGCACTGAAGCTTTCTTT.